One sample yielded the 24 T cell receptor beta chains listed below, sequenced in a study of beta chain features in type 1 diabetes. The investigators reverse transcribed all of the isolated RNA, so they sequenced expressed TCRB transcripts. Profiling relied on immunoSEQ multiplex PCR, and the TCRdb table lists in-frame clones only, not all of them. The data show about 320,000 clones, with 11% to 15% seen just once and 6.7% held by the top ten. Sequenced material: central memory CD4+ T cells from blood. These receptors all stem from a man aged 25-45 years in good health.

With regard to this clone: The sample holds other DNA sequences that translate to the same CDR3. The J gene is TRBJ1-1, the V gene TRBV7-2; TRBD1 is a possible D gene (5 bases). The CDR3 has 14 amino acids. V shed 5 bases and J shed 1 base, with 11 bases lying between them. Germline assignment: CDR1 SGHTA and CDR2 FQGNSA. The CDR3 region is CASSPRDGNTEAFF. In DNA form, the CDR3 reads TGTGCCAGCAGCCCCAGGGATGGGAACACTGAAGCTTTCTTT.

The chain combines TRBV6-5 with TRBJ2-5, with D perhaps TRBD1 (6 bases). The J call may be mistaken, given a closer DNA end match to TRBJ2-7. CDR1 is MNHEY, CDR2 SVGAGI, per germline. This CDR3 spans 13 amino acids. The chain's CDR3 is CASSRPTGYEQYF. The CDR3 bases are TGTGCCAGCAGTCGACCTACAGGGTACGAGCAGTACTTC.

There are a few counts of this clone. V usage is TRBV6-5 and J usage is TRBJ2-2, with D unresolved. CDR1 and CDR2 from the germline V gene are MNHEY and SVGAGI. The CDR3 length is 13 residues. Trimming removed 7 bases from V and 8 bases from J, with 14 bases in between. The CDR3 bases are TGTGCCAGCACTCTCTCATCCGTGGGGGAGCTGTTTTTT. Protein product: CASTLSSVGELFF.

This clone has a handful of counts. The V and J genes are TRBV5-6 and TRBJ2-7; either TRBD1 or TRBD2 may fit D (5 bases each). Trimming pared 3 bases from V and 0 bases from J, leaving 13 bases between. Germline V gene data show CDR1 as SGHDT and CDR2 as YYEEEE. This CDR3 comprises 15 residues. The CDR3 region has the DNA TGTGCCAGCAGCTCAATCCGGGACGGCTCCTACGAGCAGTACTTC. Encoded protein: CASSSIRDGSYEQYF.

This clone came up a few times. The chain recombines TRBV7-2 with TRBJ2-6, with unresolved D. Trimming took off 5 bases at V and 2 bases at J, with 13 bases between the two ends. The germline V gene encodes CDR1 SGHTA and CDR2 FQGNSA. CDR3 length equals 16 residues. This chain's CDR3 is CASSRTRWPGANVLTF. DNA of the CDR3: TGTGCCAGCAGCCGCACTCGGTGGCCTGGGGCCAACGTCCTGACTTTC. The entire variable domain, with the rest obtained from reference TRBV7-2 and TRBJ2-6, is as follows: GAGVSQSPSNKVTEKGKDVELRCDPISGHTALYWYRQSLGQGLEFLIYFQGNSAPDKSGLPSDRFSAERTGGSVSTLTIQRTQQEDSAVYLCASSRTRWPGANVLTFGAGSRLTVL.

There are a few counts of this clone. V gene TRBV7-9 combines with J gene TRBJ1-4; weak D call: TRBD1 (5 bases). Germline-derived CDR1 and CDR2 are SEHNR and FQNEAQ (reference sequence). The CDR3 is 14 residues long. Trimming took off 4 bases at V and 7 bases at J, with 13 bases between the two ends. The CDR3 is CASSYRGNGEKLFF. CDR3 nucleotides: TGTGCCAGCAGCTACCGGGGCAACGGTGAAAAACTGTTTTTT.

The V and J genes are TRBV18 and TRBJ2-7; D may be TRBD1 (6 bases). The germline gives CDR1 KGHSH, CDR2 LQKENI. Trimming pared 4 bases from V and 6 bases from J, leaving 10 bases between. CDR3 length: 12 amino acids. The CDR3 here is CASSQGVVEQYF. The CDR3 DNA sequence: TGTGCCAGCTCACAGGGGGTCGTCGAGCAGTACTTC.

A few counts support this clone. The CDR3 spells CASSQEAQTAAWGYTF. CDR3 sequence (DNA): TGCGCCAGCAGCCAAGAGGCCCAGACAGCAGCTTGGGGCTACACCTTC. The rearrangement joins TRBV4-3 to TRBJ1-2; D possibly corresponds to TRBD1 (5 bases). V gave up 0 bases and J gave up 8 bases, with 19 bases separating them. Germline CDR1 LGHNA, CDR2 YSLEER. CDR3 length equals 16 residues.

At least ten counts were recorded for this clone. The rearrangement uses TRBV19 and TRBJ2-2, with 14 nucleotides matching TRBD2. J was trimmed by 4 bases and V by 8 bases; bases with no gene match: 15. The CDR3 spans 19 residues. The germline V gene encodes CDR1 LNHDA and CDR2 SQIVND (reference sequence). The CDR3 spells CASPTAGTSGRRGTGELFF. CDR3 DNA sequence: TGTGCCAGTCCCACCGCCGGGACTAGCGGGAGACGGGGCACCGGGGAGCTGTTTTTT. The complete variable domain, with remaining parts taken from reference TRBV19 and TRBJ2-2, reads DGGITQSPKYLFRKEGQNVTLSCEQNLNHDAMYWYRQDPGQGLRLIYYSQIVNDFQKGDIAEGYSVSREKKESFPLTVTSAQKNPTAFYLCASPTAGTSGRRGTGELFFGEGSRLTVL.

This rearrangement joins TRBV7-9 to TRBJ2-5, with no clear D. The ends were cut back, 1 base at V and 4 bases at J, with 7 bases in the middle. In germline, CDR1 is SEHNR, CDR2 FQNEAQ (reference sequence). The length of the CDR3 is 13 residues. CDR3 amino acids: CASSLDGVETQYF. In DNA, the CDR3 is TGTGCCAGCAGCTTAGATGGAGTAGAGACCCAGTACTTC.

This clone came up once. The rearrangement uses TRBV9 and TRBJ1-5; D ambiguous. The germline gives CDR1 SGDLS, CDR2 YYNGEE. V was shortened by 0 bases and J by 2 bases, with 9 bases between the two germline ends. This CDR3 is built from 15 residues. Here the CDR3 DNA reads TGTGCCAGCAGCGTAGACCCCATAGGCAATCAGCCCCAGCATTTT. This sequence encodes CASSVDPIGNQPQHF.

The chain combines TRBV15 with TRBJ1-4; unclear D gene. Looked up from germline, CDR1 is LNHNV and CDR2 is YYDKDF (reference sequence). The length of the CDR3 is 16 residues. V lost 0 bases and J 4 bases, leaving 12 bases between the germline ends. CDR3 amino acids: CATSRDRALSNEKLFF. The CDR3 DNA reads TGTGCCACCAGCAGAGATAGAGCCCTCAGTAATGAAAAACTGTTTTTT.

The V call is TRBV7-9, the J call TRBJ2-3; 11 bases line up with TRBD2. The CDR3 spans 16 residues. Unmatched junction bases numbered 2, after V lost 1 base and J lost 2 bases. Germline loops: CDR1 SEHNR, CDR2 FQNEAQ (reference sequence). The chain's CDR3 is CASSLGLAGYTDTQYF. The CDR3 coding sequence is TGTGCCAGCAGCTTAGGACTAGCGGGGTACACAGATACGCAGTATTTT.

This clone was observed a handful of times. The J gene is TRBJ2-5, the V gene TRBV15; possibly TRBD1 or TRBD2 for D (6 bases each). This CDR3 spans 15 amino acids. Trimming shortened V by 0 bases and J by 11 bases, and 19 bases separated the two germline ends. CDR1 and CDR2 (germline): LNHNV, YYDKDF (reference sequence). CDR3 sequence reads: CATSRDRSRGGEQYF. Written as DNA, the CDR3 is TGTGCCACCAGCAGAGATCGGTCCAGGGGCGGGGAGCAGTACTTC.

This clone was found many times. The chain uses TRBV6-5 and TRBJ1-2; TRBD1 matches at 8 bases. The CDR3 length is 14 residues. V was clipped by 8 bases and J by 9 bases; unmatched bases: 14. Germline loops: CDR1 MNHEY, CDR2 SVGAGI. As DNA, the CDR3 is TGTGCCAGCTGTCAAGCTTTCCAGGGGGCCCGCTACACCTTC. This gives the protein CASCQAFQGARYTF.

This clone was seen ten or more times. The V call is TRBV10-3, the J call TRBJ2-7, with D unclear. CDR3 length equals 14 residues. V was trimmed by 4 bases and J by 4 bases, leaving 14 bases between them. The germline CDR1 and CDR2 sequences are ENHRY and SYGVKD. CDR3 DNA sequence: TGTGCCATCAGTGCAGGCAGGCAGGAGTACGAGCAGTACTTC. Translation: CAISAGRQEYEQYF.

This clone was counted only a few times. V usage is TRBV5-6 and J usage is TRBJ2-3; 9 bases align to TRBD2. The CDR3 length is 15 residues. Per germline, CDR1 SGHDT and CDR2 YYEEEE. The V segment lost 4 bases and the J segment 0 bases; nucleotides outside the gene matches: 3. The CDR3 DNA reads as TGTGCCAGCAGCCGCGGGGGGGTAAGCACAGATACGCAGTATTTT. Translation: CASSRGGVSTDTQYF.

This clone was seen more than once but under ten times. The rearrangement uses TRBV6-1 and TRBJ2-1; maybe TRBD2 (5 bases). The V end was cut by 7 bases, the J end by 15 bases, with 19 bases between. In germline, CDR1 is MNHNS, CDR2 SASEGT. The CDR3 has 12 residues. For the CDR3, the DNA is TGTGCCAGCACCGAATATCGGGGAGAGTTGTTCTTC. Translated: CASTEYRGELFF.

This clone was seen a few times. The rearrangement joins TRBV29-1 to TRBJ2-7, with D tentatively TRBD1 (6 bases). Trimming cost V 7 bases and J 5 bases, with 15 bases left between them. Germline CDR1 reads SQVTM; CDR2 reads ANQGSEA. The CDR3 sequence is 12 residues long. Here the CDR3 DNA reads TGCAGCGCCCTACAGGGTTACGACGAGCAGTACTTC. As protein: CSALQGYDEQYF.

V gene TRBV19 combines with J gene TRBJ1-5, with a weak D call TRBD1 (6 bases). From germline, CDR1 is LNHDA and CDR2 SQIVND (reference sequence). The CDR3 has 16 amino acids. V lost 6 bases and J lost 2, with 17 bases in between. The CDR3 DNA is TGTGCCAGTAGGACGGTGGGGGGCGCGGGCAATCAGCCCCAGCATTTT. Its protein product is CASRTVGGAGNQPQHF.

The chain couples TRBV2 to TRBJ2-5, with 7 nucleotides matching TRBD2. This CDR3 has 14 amino acids. The trim removed 7 bases at V and 4 bases at J, leaving 9 bases unmatched. Germline CDR1 and CDR2: SNHLY and FYNNEI. CDR3 DNA sequence: TGTGCCAGCAAAGAGACTAGCTTGCGAGAGACCCAGTACTTC. Its translation: CASKETSLRETQYF.

This clone was seen more than once but under ten times. The genes are TRBV18 and TRBJ1-4; D is unclear. Trimming took 8 bases from V and 1 from J, leaving 17 bases between them. There are 16 residues in the CDR3. Germline values: CDR1 KGHSH, CDR2 LQKENI. The CDR3 DNA sequence: TGTGCCAGCGCGTACAATAAAGAGGAAACTAATGAAAAACTGTTTTTT. It encodes CASAYNKEETNEKLFF.

V gene TRBV18 combines with J gene TRBJ1-5; D gene ambiguous. The CDR3 is made up of 13 amino acids. Germline V gene lookup returns CDR1 KGHSH and CDR2 LQKENI. V lost 3 bases and J 4 bases, leaving 7 bases between the germline ends. The CDR3 region is CASSPGVNQPQHF. The CDR3 DNA sequence: TGTGCCAGCTCACCCGGAGTTAATCAGCCCCAGCATTTT.

The chain carries TRBV11-3 and TRBJ2-5; 8 nucleotides line up with TRBD1. This CDR3 spans 14 amino acids. Trimming cost V 5 bases and J 7 bases; bases outside gene matches: 9. Germline lookup yields CDR1 SGHNT and CDR2 YENEEA. The CDR3 reads CASSPGQEHSTQYF. The CDR3 region has the DNA TGTGCCAGCAGCCCGGGACAGGAGCATTCGACCCAGTACTTC.